This T cell receptor beta chain originates from a study of cytomegalovirus exposure and HLA in healthy donors. The study, taken as a whole, reports: Researchers reportedly found TCR beta sequences accurately predicted most subjects' HLA-A and HLA-B alleles. As was reported, the classifier diagnosed cytomegalovirus status with high specificity and sensitivity. Among the most significant clusters, several appeared linked to common viral pathogens in a later analysis.

To note about this clone: Its specificity is not known.

The PCR was carried out with 60 Vbeta primers and 13 Jbeta primers. Measured with immunoSEQ multiplex PCR; TCRdb has only the in-frame clones, and not every one. The profile covers under 200,000 clones, with 70% to 90% appearing a single time and approximately 7% taken by the ten largest. Germline CDR1 reads LNHDA; CDR2 reads SQIVND (reference sequence). V dropped 6 bases and J dropped 2 bases, with 16 bases sitting between them. CDR3 size: 15 residues. Each of the donors was a healthy bone marrow donor. The sequence was collected from a woman aged 30 to 39 in good health and CMV-seropositive. Source material: PBMCs. The V call is TRBV19, the J call TRBJ1-2, with D uncertain. CDR3 bases: TGTGCCAGTAGCCCGGGGAGGGCCCTCAACTATGGCTACACCTTC. Its translation is CASSPGRALNYGYTF. Full variable domain (missing parts from reference TRBV19 and TRBJ1-2): DGGITQSPKYLFRKEGQNVTLSCEQNLNHDAMYWYRQDPGQGLRLIYYSQIVNDFQKGDIAEGYSVSREKKESFPLTVTSAQKNPTAFYLCASSPGRALNYGYTFGSGTRLTVV.